Sequencing of this T cell receptor beta chain was carried out in a study of blood T cell repertoires in COVID-19. CDR3 size: 15 residues. Participants had their cohort set by participant-reported clinical history. This clone has only one observation. Measured with immunoSEQ multiplex PCR; TCRdb has only the in-frame clones, and not every one. The table lists 200,000 to 250,000 clones, nearly 90% of them singletons. Sequencing was performed on PBMCs or T cells enriched from blood (not recorded which). The receptor comes from a man aged 25 to 40 who had been exposed to COVID-19. This chain uses TRBV21-1 with TRBJ1-4; no check of the table's D call, TRBD1, against the DNA was made. TRBV21-1 is annotated as a pseudogene. CDR3 sequence: CASTPRQGSMQKLFF. CDR3 DNA sequence: TGTGCCAGCACCCCCAGGCAGGGGTCGATGCAAAAACTGTTTTTT.